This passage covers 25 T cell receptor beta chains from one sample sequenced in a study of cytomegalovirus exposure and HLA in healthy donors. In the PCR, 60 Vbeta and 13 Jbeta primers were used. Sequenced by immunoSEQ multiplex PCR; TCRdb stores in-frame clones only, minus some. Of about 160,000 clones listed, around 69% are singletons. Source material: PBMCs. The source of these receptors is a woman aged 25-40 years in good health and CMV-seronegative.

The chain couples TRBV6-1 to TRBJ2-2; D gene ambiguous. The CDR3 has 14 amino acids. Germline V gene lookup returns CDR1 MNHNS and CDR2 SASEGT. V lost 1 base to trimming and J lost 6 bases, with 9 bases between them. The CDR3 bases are TGTGCCAGCAGTGAAGGCACCAGCGCCGGGGAGCTGTTTTTT. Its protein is CASSEGTSAGELFF.

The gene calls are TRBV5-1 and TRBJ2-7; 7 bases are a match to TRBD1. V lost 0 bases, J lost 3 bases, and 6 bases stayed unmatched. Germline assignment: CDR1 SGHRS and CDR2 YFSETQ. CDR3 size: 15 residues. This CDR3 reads CASSLAPGQYYEQYF. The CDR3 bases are TGCGCCAGCAGCTTGGCCCCGGGACAGTACTACGAGCAGTACTTC.

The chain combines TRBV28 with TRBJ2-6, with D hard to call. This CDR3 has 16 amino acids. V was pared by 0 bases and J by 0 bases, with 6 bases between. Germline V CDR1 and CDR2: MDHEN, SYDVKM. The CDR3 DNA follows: TGTGCCAGCAGTTTATGGGCGGACTCTGGGGCCAACGTCCTGACTTTC. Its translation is CASSLWADSGANVLTF.

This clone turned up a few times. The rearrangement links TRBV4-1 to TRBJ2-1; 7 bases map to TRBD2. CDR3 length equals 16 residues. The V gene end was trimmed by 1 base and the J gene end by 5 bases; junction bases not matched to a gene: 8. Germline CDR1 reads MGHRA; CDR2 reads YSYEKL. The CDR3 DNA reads TGCGCCAGCAGCCAAGGCGCGGGGGTATTTGACAATGAGCAGTTCTTC. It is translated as CASSQGAGVFDNEQFF.

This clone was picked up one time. CDR3 nucleotide sequence: TGCGCCAGCAGCCAAGGTGAAGGGGCAGAGCCCCAGCATTTT. Translating it yields CASSQGEGAEPQHF. The chain carries TRBV4-1 and TRBJ1-5; D might be TRBD1 (5 bases). Germline V gene data show CDR1 as MGHRA and CDR2 as YSYEKL. The CDR3 is 14 amino acids. V was clipped by 1 base and J by 8 bases, with 12 bases between them.

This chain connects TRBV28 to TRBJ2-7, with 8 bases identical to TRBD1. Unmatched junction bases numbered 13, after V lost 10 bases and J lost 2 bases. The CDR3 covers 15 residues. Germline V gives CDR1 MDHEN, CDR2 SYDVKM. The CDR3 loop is CAIKGSGDRTYEQYF. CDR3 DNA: TGTGCCATAAAGGGTTCTGGGGACAGGACCTACGAGCAGTACTTC.

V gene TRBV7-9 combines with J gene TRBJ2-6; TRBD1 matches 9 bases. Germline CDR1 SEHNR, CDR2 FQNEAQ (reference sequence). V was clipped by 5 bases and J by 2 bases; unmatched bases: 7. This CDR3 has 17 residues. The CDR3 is CASSLPGQGTGANVLTF. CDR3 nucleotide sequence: TGTGCCAGCAGCCTCCCGGGACAGGGAACTGGGGCCAACGTCCTGACTTTC.

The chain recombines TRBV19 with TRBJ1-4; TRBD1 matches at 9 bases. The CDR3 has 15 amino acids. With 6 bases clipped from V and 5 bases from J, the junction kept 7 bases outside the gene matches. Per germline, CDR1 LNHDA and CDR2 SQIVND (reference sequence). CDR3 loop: CASRDPGQGNEKLFF. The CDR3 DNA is TGTGCCAGTAGGGACCCGGGACAGGGAAATGAAAAACTGTTTTTT.

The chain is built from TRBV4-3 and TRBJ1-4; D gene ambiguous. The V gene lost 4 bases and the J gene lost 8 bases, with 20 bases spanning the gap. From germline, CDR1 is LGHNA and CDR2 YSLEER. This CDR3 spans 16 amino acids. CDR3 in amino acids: CASSPSSSASVEKLFF. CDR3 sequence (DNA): TGCGCCAGCAGCCCGTCAAGCTCCGCTTCGGTAGAAAAACTGTTTTTT.

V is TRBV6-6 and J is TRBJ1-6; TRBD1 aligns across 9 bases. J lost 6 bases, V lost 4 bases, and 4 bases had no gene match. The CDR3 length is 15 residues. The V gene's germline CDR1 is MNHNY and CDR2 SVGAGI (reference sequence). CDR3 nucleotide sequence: TGTGCCAGCAGTTCGACAGGGGGAGGTAATTCACCCCTCCACTTT. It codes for CASSSTGGGNSPLHF.

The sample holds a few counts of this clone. The DNA for the CDR3 is TGTGCCAGCAGCTTAACGAGTCGGACTAGCGGGACGAATGAGCAGTTCTTC. As protein: CASSLTSRTSGTNEQFF. The chain combines TRBV7-3 with TRBJ2-1; 12 bases agree with TRBD2. Germline trimming cut 0 bases from V and 7 bases from J; bases unmatched to any gene: 7. Germline CDR1 and CDR2: SGHTA and FQGTGA. This CDR3 contains 17 residues.

The CDR3 reads CASSLEGLAGSEQFF. The CDR3 DNA sequence: TGTGCCAGCAGCTTAGAGGGACTAGCGGGGAGTGAGCAGTTCTTC. V usage is TRBV11-2 and J usage is TRBJ2-1, with 13 bases fitting TRBD2. The V segment lost 0 bases and the J segment 9 bases; nucleotides outside the gene matches: 2. Germline V gene lookup returns CDR1 SGHAT and CDR2 FQNNGV. The CDR3 spans 15 residues.

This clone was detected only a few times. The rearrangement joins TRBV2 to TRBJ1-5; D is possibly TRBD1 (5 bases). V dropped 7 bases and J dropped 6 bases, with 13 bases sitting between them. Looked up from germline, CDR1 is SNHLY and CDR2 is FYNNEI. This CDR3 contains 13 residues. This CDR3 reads CASNSGGTQPQHF. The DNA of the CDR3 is TGTGCCAGCAATTCCGGAGGGACTCAGCCCCAGCATTTT.

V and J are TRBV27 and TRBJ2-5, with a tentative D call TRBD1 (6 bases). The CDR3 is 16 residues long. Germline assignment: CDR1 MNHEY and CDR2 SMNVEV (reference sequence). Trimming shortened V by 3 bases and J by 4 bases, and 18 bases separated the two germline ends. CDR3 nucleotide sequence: TGTGCCAGCAGTTTGCCCCCCCGCAGAGGGGGAGAGACCCAGTACTTC. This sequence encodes CASSLPPRRGGETQYF.

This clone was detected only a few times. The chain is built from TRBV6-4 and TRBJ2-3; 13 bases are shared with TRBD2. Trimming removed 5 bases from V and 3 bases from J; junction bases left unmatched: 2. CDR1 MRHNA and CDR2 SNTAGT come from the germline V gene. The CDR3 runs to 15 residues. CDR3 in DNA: TGTGCCAGCAGTTGGACTAGCGGGAGTACAGATACGCAGTATTTT. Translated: CASSWTSGSTDTQYF.

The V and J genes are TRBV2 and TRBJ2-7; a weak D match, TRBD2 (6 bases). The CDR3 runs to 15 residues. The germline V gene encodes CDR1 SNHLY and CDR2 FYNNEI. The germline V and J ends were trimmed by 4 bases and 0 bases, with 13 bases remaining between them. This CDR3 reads CASSVSGLTSYEQYF. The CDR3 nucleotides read TGTGCCAGCAGTGTTAGTGGACTAACCTCCTACGAGCAGTACTTC.

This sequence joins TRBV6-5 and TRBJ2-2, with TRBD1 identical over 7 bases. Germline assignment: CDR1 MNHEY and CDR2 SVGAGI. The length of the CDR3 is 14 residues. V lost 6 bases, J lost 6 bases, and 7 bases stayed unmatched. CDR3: CASRVQGMAGELFF. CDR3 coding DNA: TGTGCCAGCAGAGTACAGGGGATGGCCGGGGAGCTGTTTTTT.

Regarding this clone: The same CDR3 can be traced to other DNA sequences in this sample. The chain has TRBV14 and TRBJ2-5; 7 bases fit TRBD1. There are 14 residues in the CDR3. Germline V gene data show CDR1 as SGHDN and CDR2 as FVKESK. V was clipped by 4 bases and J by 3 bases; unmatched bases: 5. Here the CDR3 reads CASSPLGTEETQYF. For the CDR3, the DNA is TGTGCCAGCAGCCCCCTGGGGACAGAAGAGACCCAGTACTTC.

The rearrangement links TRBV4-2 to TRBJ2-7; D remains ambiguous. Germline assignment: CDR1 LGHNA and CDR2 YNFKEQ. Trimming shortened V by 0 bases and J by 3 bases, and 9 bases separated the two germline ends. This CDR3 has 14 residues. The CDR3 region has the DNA TGTGCCAGCAGCCAAGAATGGGCACACTACGAGCAGTACTTC. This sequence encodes CASSQEWAHYEQYF.

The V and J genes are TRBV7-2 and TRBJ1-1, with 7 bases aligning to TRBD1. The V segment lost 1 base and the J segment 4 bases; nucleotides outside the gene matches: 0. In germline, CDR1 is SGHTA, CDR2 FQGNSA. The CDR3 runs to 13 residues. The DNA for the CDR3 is TGTGCCAGCAGCTTAGACAGGGGCACTGAAGCTTTCTTT. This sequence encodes CASSLDRGTEAFF.

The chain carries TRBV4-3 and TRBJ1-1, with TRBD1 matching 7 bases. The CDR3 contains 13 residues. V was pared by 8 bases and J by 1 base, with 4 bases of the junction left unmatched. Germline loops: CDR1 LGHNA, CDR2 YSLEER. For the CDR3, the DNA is TGCGCCAGCCAGGGACAGCCGAACACTGAAGCTTTCTTT. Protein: CASQGQPNTEAFF.

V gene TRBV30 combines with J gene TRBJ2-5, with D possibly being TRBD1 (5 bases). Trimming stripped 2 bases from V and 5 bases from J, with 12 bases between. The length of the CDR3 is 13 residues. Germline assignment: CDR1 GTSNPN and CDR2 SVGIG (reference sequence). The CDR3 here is CAWSRRGRETQYF. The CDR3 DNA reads TGTGCCTGGAGTCGAAGGGGCAGGGAGACCCAGTACTTC.

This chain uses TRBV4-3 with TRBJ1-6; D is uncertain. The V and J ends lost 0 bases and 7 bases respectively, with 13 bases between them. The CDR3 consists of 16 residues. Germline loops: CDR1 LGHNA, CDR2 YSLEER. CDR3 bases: TGCGCCAGCAGCCAAGATGGTACCGGGAGGAATTCACCCCTCCACTTT. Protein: CASSQDGTGRNSPLHF.

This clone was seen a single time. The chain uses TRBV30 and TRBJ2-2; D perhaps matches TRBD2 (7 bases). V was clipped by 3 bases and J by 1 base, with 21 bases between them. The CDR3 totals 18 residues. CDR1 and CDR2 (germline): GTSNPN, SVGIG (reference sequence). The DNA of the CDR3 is TGTGCCTGGAGCCAACTGGGGGGGCAAATCATGAACACCGGGGAGCTGTTTTTT. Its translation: CAWSQLGGQIMNTGELFF. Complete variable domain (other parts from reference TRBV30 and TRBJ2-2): SQTIHQWPATLVQPVGSPLSLECTVEGTSNPNLYWYRQAAGRGLQLLFYSVGIGQISSEVPQNLSASRPQDRQFILSSKKLLLSDSGFYLCAWSQLGGQIMNTGELFFGEGSRLTVL.

The CDR3 is CASSQGAPTSGSSYEQYF. The CDR3 DNA reads TGCGCCAGCAGCCAGGGCGCGCCGACTAGCGGTTCTTCCTACGAGCAGTACTTC. The chain links TRBV4-3 to TRBJ2-7; TRBD2 matches 9 bases. With 3 bases clipped from V and 1 base from J, the junction kept 13 bases outside the gene matches. In germline, CDR1 is LGHNA, CDR2 YSLEER. The CDR3 is 18 amino acids.